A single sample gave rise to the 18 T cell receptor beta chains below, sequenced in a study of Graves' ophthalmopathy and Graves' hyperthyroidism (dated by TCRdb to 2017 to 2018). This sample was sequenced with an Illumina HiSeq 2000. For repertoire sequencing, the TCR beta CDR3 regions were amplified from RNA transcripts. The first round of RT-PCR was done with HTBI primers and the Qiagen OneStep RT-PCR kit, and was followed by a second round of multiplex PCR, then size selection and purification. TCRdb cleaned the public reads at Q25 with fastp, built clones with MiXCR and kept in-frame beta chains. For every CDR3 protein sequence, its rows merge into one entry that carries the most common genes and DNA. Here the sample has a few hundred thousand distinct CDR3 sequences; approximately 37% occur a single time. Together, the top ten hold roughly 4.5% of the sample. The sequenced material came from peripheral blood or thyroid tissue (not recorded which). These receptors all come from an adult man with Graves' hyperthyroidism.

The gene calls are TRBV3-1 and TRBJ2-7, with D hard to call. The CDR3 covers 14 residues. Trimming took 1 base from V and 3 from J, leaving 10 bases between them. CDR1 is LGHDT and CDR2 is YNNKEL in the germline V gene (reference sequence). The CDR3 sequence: CASSQGAAYYEQYF. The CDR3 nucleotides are TGTGCCAGCAGCCAAGGGGCGGCGTACTACGAGCAGTACTTC.

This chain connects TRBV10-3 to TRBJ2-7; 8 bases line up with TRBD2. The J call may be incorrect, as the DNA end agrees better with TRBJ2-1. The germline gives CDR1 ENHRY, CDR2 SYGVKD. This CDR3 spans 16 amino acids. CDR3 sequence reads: CAIKTHPGLDHNEQFF. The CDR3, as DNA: TGTGCCATCAAAACACACCCGGGACTAGACCACAATGAGCAGTTCTTC.

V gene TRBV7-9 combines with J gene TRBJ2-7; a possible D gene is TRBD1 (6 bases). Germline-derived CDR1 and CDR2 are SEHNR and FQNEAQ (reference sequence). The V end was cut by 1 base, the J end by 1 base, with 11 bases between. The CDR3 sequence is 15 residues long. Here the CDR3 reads CASSLDWDISYEQYF. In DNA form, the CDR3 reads TGTGCCAGCAGCTTAGACTGGGACATTTCCTACGAGCAGTACTTC.

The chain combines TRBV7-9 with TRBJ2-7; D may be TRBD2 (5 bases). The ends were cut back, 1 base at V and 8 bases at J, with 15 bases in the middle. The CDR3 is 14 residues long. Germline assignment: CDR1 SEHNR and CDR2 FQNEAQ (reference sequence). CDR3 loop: CASSLGAGQPQQYF. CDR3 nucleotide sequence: TGTGCCAGCAGCTTAGGGGCGGGTCAGCCCCAGCAGTACTTC.

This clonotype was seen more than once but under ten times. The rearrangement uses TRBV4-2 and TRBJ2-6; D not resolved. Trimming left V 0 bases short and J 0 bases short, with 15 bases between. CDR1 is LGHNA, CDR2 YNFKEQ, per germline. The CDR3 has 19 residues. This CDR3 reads CASSQDWAGALSGANVLTF. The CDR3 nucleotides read TGTGCCAGCAGCCAAGATTGGGCAGGCGCCCTCTCTGGGGCCAACGTCCTGACTTTC.

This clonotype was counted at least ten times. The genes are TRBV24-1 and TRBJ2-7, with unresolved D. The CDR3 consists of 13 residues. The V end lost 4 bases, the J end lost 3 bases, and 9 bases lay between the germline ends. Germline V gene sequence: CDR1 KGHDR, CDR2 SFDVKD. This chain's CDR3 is CATSDPPFYEQYF. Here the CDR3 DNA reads TGTGCCACCAGTGACCCGCCCTTCTACGAGCAGTACTTC.

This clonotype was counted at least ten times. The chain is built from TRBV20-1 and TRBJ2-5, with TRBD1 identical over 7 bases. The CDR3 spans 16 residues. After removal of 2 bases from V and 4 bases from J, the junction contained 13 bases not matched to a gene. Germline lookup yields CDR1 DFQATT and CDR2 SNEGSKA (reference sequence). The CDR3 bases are TGCAGTGCTAGAATGACCTTACAGGGGTTTCGAGAGACCCAGTACTTC. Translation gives CSARMTLQGFRETQYF.

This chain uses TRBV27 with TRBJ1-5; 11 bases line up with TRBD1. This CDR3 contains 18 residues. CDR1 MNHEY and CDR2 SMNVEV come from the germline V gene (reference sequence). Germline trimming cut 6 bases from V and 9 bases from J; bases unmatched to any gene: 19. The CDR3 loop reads CASSPLRGGQGAGMPQHF. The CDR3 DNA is TGTGCCAGCAGCCCCCTTAGGGGAGGACAGGGGGCCGGGATGCCCCAGCATTTT.

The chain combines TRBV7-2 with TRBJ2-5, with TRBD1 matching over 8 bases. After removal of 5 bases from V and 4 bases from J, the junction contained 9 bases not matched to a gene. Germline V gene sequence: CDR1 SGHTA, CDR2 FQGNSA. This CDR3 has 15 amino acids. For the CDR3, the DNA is TGTGCCAGCAGCGCTCGCCAGGGGGCGGGAGAGACCCAGTACTTC. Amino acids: CASSARQGAGETQYF.

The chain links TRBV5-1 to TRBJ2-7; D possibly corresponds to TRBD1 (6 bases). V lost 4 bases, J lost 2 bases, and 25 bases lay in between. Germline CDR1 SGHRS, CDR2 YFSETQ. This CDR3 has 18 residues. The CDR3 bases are TGCGCCAGCAGCGTAGGTCCCCGTGGCGGTAGGGGGACCTACGAGCAGTACTTC. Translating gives CASSVGPRGGRGTYEQYF.

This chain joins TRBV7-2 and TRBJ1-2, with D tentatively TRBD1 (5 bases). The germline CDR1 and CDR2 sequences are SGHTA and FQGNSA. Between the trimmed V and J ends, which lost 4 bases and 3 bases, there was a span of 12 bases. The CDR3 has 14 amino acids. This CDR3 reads CASSWQGQDYGYTF. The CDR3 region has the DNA TGTGCCAGCAGCTGGCAGGGTCAGGACTATGGCTACACCTTC.

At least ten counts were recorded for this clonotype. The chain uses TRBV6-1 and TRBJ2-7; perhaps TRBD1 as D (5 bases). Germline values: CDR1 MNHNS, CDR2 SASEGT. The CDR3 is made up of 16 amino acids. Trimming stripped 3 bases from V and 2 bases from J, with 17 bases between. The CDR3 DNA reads TGTGCCAGCAGTGAGGGCCAGGGTATTGGAACCTACGAGCAGTACTTC. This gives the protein CASSEGQGIGTYEQYF.

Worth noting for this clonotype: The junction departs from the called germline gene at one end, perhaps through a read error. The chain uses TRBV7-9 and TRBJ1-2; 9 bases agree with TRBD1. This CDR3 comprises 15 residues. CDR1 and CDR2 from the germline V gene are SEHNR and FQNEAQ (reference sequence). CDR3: CASSSSGTGFYGYTF. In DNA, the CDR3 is TGCGCCAGCAGCTCATCCGGGACAGGGTTCTATGGCTACACCTTC.

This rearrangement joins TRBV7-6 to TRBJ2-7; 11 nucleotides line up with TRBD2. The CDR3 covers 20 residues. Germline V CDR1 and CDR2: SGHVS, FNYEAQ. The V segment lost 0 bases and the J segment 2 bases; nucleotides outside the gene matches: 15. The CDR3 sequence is CASSLAPHSVKGLAAYEQYF. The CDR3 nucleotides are TGTGCCAGCAGCTTAGCGCCTCATAGTGTAAAGGGACTAGCGGCCTACGAGCAGTACTTC.

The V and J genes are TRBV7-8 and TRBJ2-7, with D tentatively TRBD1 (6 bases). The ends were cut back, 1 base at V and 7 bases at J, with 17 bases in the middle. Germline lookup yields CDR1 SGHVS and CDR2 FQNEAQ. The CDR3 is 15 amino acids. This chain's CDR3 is CASSLVLQGPGEQYF. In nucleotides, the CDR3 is TGTGCCAGCAGCTTAGTTCTCCAGGGGCCCGGGGAGCAGTACTTC.

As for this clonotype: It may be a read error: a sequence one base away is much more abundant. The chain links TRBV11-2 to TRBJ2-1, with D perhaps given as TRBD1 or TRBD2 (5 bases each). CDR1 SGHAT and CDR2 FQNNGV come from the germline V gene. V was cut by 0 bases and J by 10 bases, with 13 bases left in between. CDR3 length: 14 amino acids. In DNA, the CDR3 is TGTGCCAGCAGCTTAGATATCCGGGGCTACGAGCAGTTCTTC. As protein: CASSLDIRGYEQFF.

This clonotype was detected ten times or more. The chain's CDR3 is CASKDRGHDTEAFF. The CDR3 DNA follows: TGTGCCAGCAAGGACAGGGGGCATGACACTGAAGCTTTCTTT. This sequence joins TRBV2 and TRBJ1-1; TRBD1 matches at 11 bases. The junction had 4 bases not matched to a gene; V was cut back by 7 bases and J by 3 bases. This CDR3 comprises 14 residues. The germline CDR1 and CDR2 sequences are SNHLY and FYNNEI.

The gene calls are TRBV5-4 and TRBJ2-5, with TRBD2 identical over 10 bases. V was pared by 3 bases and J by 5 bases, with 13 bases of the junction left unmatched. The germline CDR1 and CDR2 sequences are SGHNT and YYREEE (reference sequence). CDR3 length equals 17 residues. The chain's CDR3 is CASSYDQGLAGVETQYF. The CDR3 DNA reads TGTGCCAGCAGCTATGACCAGGGGCTAGCGGGGGTTGAGACCCAGTACTTC.